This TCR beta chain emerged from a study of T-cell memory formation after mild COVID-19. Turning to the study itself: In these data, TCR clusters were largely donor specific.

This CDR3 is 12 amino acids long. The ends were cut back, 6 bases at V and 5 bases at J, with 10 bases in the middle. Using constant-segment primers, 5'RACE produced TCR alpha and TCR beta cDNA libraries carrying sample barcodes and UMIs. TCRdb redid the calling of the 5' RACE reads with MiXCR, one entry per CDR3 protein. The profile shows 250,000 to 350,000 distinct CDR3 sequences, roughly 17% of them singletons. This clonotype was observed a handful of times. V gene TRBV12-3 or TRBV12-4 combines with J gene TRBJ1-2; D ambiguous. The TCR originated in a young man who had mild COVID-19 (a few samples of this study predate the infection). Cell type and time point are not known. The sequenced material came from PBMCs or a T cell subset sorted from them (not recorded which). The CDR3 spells CASRGTAYGYTF. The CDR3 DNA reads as TGTGCCAGCAGGGGCACGGCTTATGGCTACACCTTC.